This T cell receptor (beta chain) was profiled in a study of T cells in Graves' hyperthyroidism and ophthalmopathy. As concerns this clonotype: Its antigen is not identified.

Stable Graves' hyperthyroidism meant no ophthalmopathy progression within 18 months. This CDR3 has 13 amino acids. V shed 0 bases and J shed 14 bases, with 11 bases lying between them. In germline, CDR1 is SGHVS, CDR2 FQNEAQ. Study-wide points: Peripheral blood also featured most of the thyroid clonotypes expanded above 0.001.

Researchers took RNA transcripts and amplified the TCR beta CDR3 regions from them. HTBI primers were the set used in a first-round RT-PCR of the TCR CDR3. TCRdb re-called the multiplex PCR reads through MiXCR, storing one row per CDR3 protein. This sample yields 370,000 or so distinct CDR3 sequences, of which roughly 25% are seen a single time; more than 60% belongs to the top ten. V usage is TRBV7-8 and J usage is TRBJ1-6; perhaps TRBD1 as D (6 bases). The sequence was collected from a man aged 45-60 years with Graves' hyperthyroidism. Sequenced material: blood. The chain's CDR3 is CASSLATGFTLHF. CDR3 coding DNA: TGTGCCAGCAGCTTAGCGACAGGCTTTACCCTCCACTTT.